Listed below are T cell receptor beta chains from one sample, sequenced in a study of shared clonotypes between healthy human individuals. Profiling relied on immunoSEQ multiplex PCR, and the TCRdb table lists in-frame clones only, not all of them. The sample carries 1.5 million to 1.9 million clones, approximately 98% recorded once. The sample comprised naive CD4+ T cells sorted from blood. The origin of the receptors is a man aged 30 to 45 in good health. Both conserved end residues are part of each CDR3. The D gene is left open where the match is weak. Clone size appears in some rows only: once, few, many, or a class for an expanded clone.

D: -; J: TRBJ1-1; V: TRBV7-9; size: -; DNA: TGTGCCAGCAGCGAAGGAGGCGGGAACACTGAAGCTTTCTTT; CDR3: CASSEGGGNTEAFF
D: -; J: TRBJ2-1; V: TRBV11-3; size: once; DNA: TGTGCCAGCAGTCCTACCGCAGGGCTCTCGGGGAATGAGCAGTTCTTC; CDR3: CASSPTAGLSGNEQFF
D: -; J: TRBJ1-3; V: TRBV9; size: few; DNA: TGTGCCAGCAGCGTAGAGATTTCTGGAAACACCATATATTTT; CDR3: CASSVEISGNTIYF
D: TRBD1; J: TRBJ2-2; V: TRBV6-5; size: -; DNA: TGTGCCAGCAGTTACGGGACAGGGGTAACCGGGGAGCTGTTTTTT; CDR3: CASSYGTGVTGELFF
D: -; J: TRBJ1-3; V: TRBV5-1; size: -; DNA: TGCGCCAGCAGCCAGGACTCTGGAAACACCATATATTTT; CDR3: CASSQDSGNTIYF
D: TRBD1; J: TRBJ1-2; V: TRBV11-2; size: once; DNA: TGTGCCAGCAGCCCCGGGGACAGGGAGGACTATGGCTACACCTTC; CDR3: CASSPGDREDYGYTF
D: TRBD1; J: TRBJ1-1; V: TRBV7-2; size: -; DNA: TGTGCCAGCAGCCAAAGACAGGGTGGGTTAGCTTTCTTT; CDR3: CASSQRQGGLAFF
D: TRBD1; J: TRBJ2-1; V: TRBV10-2; size: -; DNA: TGCGCCAGCAGGCCCCCGGGACAGCGAAATGAGCAGTTCTTC; CDR3: CASRPPGQRNEQFF
D: -; J: TRBJ2-1; V: TRBV5-4; size: -; DNA: TGTGCCAGCAGCTTGGGACTATCGTCCTACAATGAGCAGTTCTTC; CDR3: CASSLGLSSYNEQFF
D: -; J: TRBJ1-2; V: TRBV27; size: -; DNA: TGTGCCAGCAGTAAACAGGGTTTTAACTATGGCTACACCTTC; CDR3: CASSKQGFNYGYTF
D: -; J: TRBJ2-1; V: TRBV7-3; size: -; DNA: TGTGCCAGCAGCCAGACCTCGGTAAATGAGCAGTTCTTC; CDR3: CASSQTSVNEQFF
D: -; J: TRBJ1-4; V: TRBV4-1; size: once; DNA: TGCGCCAGCAGCCAGGGGCTTCGCCATGAAAAACTGTTTTTT; CDR3: CASSQGLRHEKLFF
D: TRBD1; J: TRBJ2-3; V: TRBV5-4; size: once; DNA: TGTGCCAGCAGGCGGGGACAGGGACAGGCAGATACGCAGTATTTT; CDR3: CASRRGQGQADTQYF
D: -; J: TRBJ2-7; V: TRBV9; size: -; DNA: TGTGCCAGCAGCGCGGGGGCAGGATACGGCGAGCAGTACTTC; CDR3: CASSAGAGYGEQYF
D: -; J: TRBJ2-3; V: TRBV18; size: -; DNA: TGTGCCAGCTCTCTGGAGGGGCGGAATACGCAGTATTTT; CDR3: CASSLEGRNTQYF
D: -; J: TRBJ2-7; V: TRBV19; size: -; DNA: TGTGCCAGTAGGAGCAGGTCCTACGAGCAGTACTTC; CDR3: CASRSRSYEQYF
D: -; J: TRBJ2-1; V: TRBV11-3; size: -; DNA: TGTGCCAGCAGCTTACTCACGGGTGAGCAGTTCTTC; CDR3: CASSLLTGEQFF
D: -; J: TRBJ2-7; V: TRBV27; size: -; DNA: TGTGCCAGCAGCAAGAACAGGGTATTCTACGAGCAGTACTTC; CDR3: CASSKNRVFYEQYF
D: TRBD1; J: TRBJ1-5; V: TRBV28; size: -; DNA: TGTGCCAGCAGTTACAGGGGCGAACTCAATCAGCCCCAGCATTTT; CDR3: CASSYRGELNQPQHF
D: TRBD2; J: TRBJ2-5; V: TRBV5-1; size: -; DNA: TGCGCCAGCAGCTTCTTAAAGATAGCGGGAAAACAAGAGACCCAGTACTTC; CDR3: CASSFLKIAGKQETQYF
D: -; J: TRBJ2-3; V: TRBV6-1; size: once; DNA: TGTGCCAGCAGTCCCTTGGGTGGCACAGATACGCAGTATTTT; CDR3: CASSPLGGTDTQYF
D: -; J: TRBJ2-2; V: TRBV6-1; size: -; DNA: TGTGCCAGCAGTGAACTACAGGCGAACACCGGGGAGCTGTTTTTT; CDR3: CASSELQANTGELFF
D: -; J: TRBJ2-2; V: TRBV30; size: -; DNA: TGTGCCTCGCAGCTTCGAGGGGACACCGGGGAGCTGTTTTTT; CDR3: CASQLRGDTGELFF
D: -; J: TRBJ2-2; V: TRBV29-1; size: -; DNA: TGCAGCGTCGGGACACGGGTCACCGGGGAGCTGTTTTTT; CDR3: CSVGTRVTGELFF
D: -; J: TRBJ2-1; V: TRBV18; size: -; DNA: TGTGCCAGCTCACCACTTACGGGAGTCTACAATGAGCAGTTCTTC; CDR3: CASSPLTGVYNEQFF
D: TRBD1; J: TRBJ1-2; V: TRBV19; size: -; DNA: TGTGCCAGTTCCACGACAGGGAGATTTAACTATGGCTACACCTTC; CDR3: CASSTTGRFNYGYTF
D: -; J: TRBJ1-1; V: TRBV4-3; size: once; DNA: TGCGCCAGCAGCCATGGACAACGGAACACTGAAGCTTTCTTT; CDR3: CASSHGQRNTEAFF
D: -; J: TRBJ1-2; V: TRBV6-6; size: -; DNA: TGTGCCAGCAGCAACGACAGCGGTTACTATGGCTACACCTTC; CDR3: CASSNDSGYYGYTF
D: -; J: TRBJ1-4; V: TRBV9; size: -; DNA: TGTGCCAGCAGCACACGATTAGGCGCAACTAATGAAAAACTGTTTTTT; CDR3: CASSTRLGATNEKLFF
D: TRBD1; J: TRBJ2-7; V: TRBV11-2; size: -; DNA: TGTGCCAGCACCCGGACAGGGGCAACGGGAGAGCAGTACTTC; CDR3: CASTRTGATGEQYF
D: -; J: TRBJ2-1; V: TRBV28; size: -; DNA: TGTGCCAGCAGTTTCAGCGGAGGCTCCTACAATGAGCAGTTCTTC; CDR3: CASSFSGGSYNEQFF
D: TRBD2; J: TRBJ2-2; V: TRBV5-1; size: -; DNA: TGCGCCAGCAGCTTGGAACTAGCGGGAGGGCCCGGAGCCGGGGAGCTGTTTTTT; CDR3: CASSLELAGGPGAGELFF
D: -; J: TRBJ2-1; V: TRBV28; size: few; DNA: TGTGCCAGCAGTCCCCACAATGAGCAGTTCTTC; CDR3: CASSPHNEQFF
D: -; J: TRBJ2-3; V: TRBV9; size: -; DNA: TGTGCCAGCAGCGTAGAGAGCACAGATACGCAGTATTTT; CDR3: CASSVESTDTQYF
D: -; J: TRBJ1-5; V: TRBV19; size: -; DNA: TGTGCCAGTAGTCGGGGGAGAGATCAGCCCCAGCATTTT; CDR3: CASSRGRDQPQHF
D: -; J: TRBJ2-2; V: TRBV11-2; size: -; DNA: TGTGCCAGCAGTTTCTTCGGAGCGAACACCGGGGAGCTGTTTTTT; CDR3: CASSFFGANTGELFF
D: TRBD1; J: TRBJ2-7; V: TRBV5-1; size: -; DNA: TGCGCCAGCAGCTTTACCGGGACAGTCTCCCTCTACGAGCAGTACTTC; CDR3: CASSFTGTVSLYEQYF
D: TRBD2; J: TRBJ2-5; V: TRBV9; size: -; DNA: TGTGCCAGCAGCGTAGGGACTAGCGGGATTGAGACCCAGTACTTC; CDR3: CASSVGTSGIETQYF
D: -; J: TRBJ2-5; V: TRBV5-1; size: -; DNA: TGCGCCAGCAGCTTGTCCCCCGGACAGCCCCAAGAGACCCAGTACTTC; CDR3: CASSLSPGQPQETQYF
D: -; J: TRBJ2-5; V: TRBV15; size: -; DNA: TGTGCCACCAGCAGAGACCGGGACACCTCCCAAGAGACCCAGTACTTC; CDR3: CATSRDRDTSQETQYF